The present entry profiles one T cell receptor (beta chain) with its context. In the original analysis: Reference gene primers were amplified, and this amplification served to estimate nucleated cell counts. Assay used: immunoSEQ multiplex PCR; TCRdb lists only in-frame clones, some missing. V and J calls plus clone size are reproduced from that table; the DNA served to infer D and trimming. The table has around 280,000 clones, around nine tenths seen once. The entry originates in a study of blood T cell repertoires in COVID-19. On the study more broadly: Italy, Spain and the United States were the sources of the convalescent and acute COVID-19 samples.

The V end was cut by 7 bases, the J end by 7 bases, with 16 bases between. Germline V gene sequence: CDR1 SEHNR, CDR2 FQNEAQ (reference sequence). The CDR3 loop spans 13 amino acids. Sequenced sample: PBMCs or T cells enriched from blood (not recorded which). The J gene is TRBJ1-2, the V gene TRBV7-9; tentatively, D is TRBD1 (5 bases). The origin of this receptor is a woman aged 40 to 50 who had recovered from COVID-19. Here the CDR3 DNA reads TGTGCCAGCACCCCAGGCGGGGGAACTGGCTACACCTTC. It encodes CASTPGGGTGYTF.